This is a list of T cell receptor beta chains from one sample in a study of shared clonotypes between healthy human individuals. The protocol was immunoSEQ multiplex PCR, while the TCRdb copy is restricted to in-frame clones and leaves out a portion. The data show about 1 million clones, around 74% seen once. What was sequenced was memory CD4+ T cells sorted from blood. Receptors originate from a man between 18 and 29 years old in good health. Each CDR3 is given with its conserved first and last residue. Fields, in order: clone size, D gene, V gene, J gene, CDR3 protein, CDR3 DNA. The D gene is left open where the match is weak. Clone sizes are given selectively: once, few, many, or a class where the clone is expanded.

abundance: .; d_gene: .; v_gene: TRBV5-1; j_gene: TRBJ1-2; CDR3aa: CASSLGYNYGYTF; CDR3nt: TGCGCCAGCAGCTTGGGGTATAACTATGGCTACACCTTC
abundance: .; d_gene: .; v_gene: TRBV7-2; j_gene: TRBJ1-1; CDR3aa: CASSLDPGLIIEAFF; CDR3nt: TGTGCCAGCAGCTTAGACCCGGGACTAATTATTGAAGCTTTCTTT
abundance: .; d_gene: .; v_gene: TRBV2; j_gene: TRBJ1-2; CDR3aa: CASSRGPANYGYTF; CDR3nt: TGTGCCAGCAGTAGGGGTCCCGCTAACTATGGCTACACCTTC
abundance: .; d_gene: TRBD2; v_gene: TRBV7-2; j_gene: TRBJ2-1; CDR3aa: CASSRGLAGNNEQFF; CDR3nt: TGTGCCAGCAGCCGGGGACTAGCGGGTAACAATGAGCAGTTCTTC
abundance: .; d_gene: .; v_gene: TRBV18; j_gene: TRBJ1-5; CDR3aa: CASSNSLNQPQHF; CDR3nt: TGTGCCAGCTCAAATTCCCTGAATCAGCCCCAGCATTTT
abundance: .; d_gene: TRBD1; v_gene: TRBV6-6; j_gene: TRBJ2-2; CDR3aa: CASRARGTGAVGELFF; CDR3nt: TGTGCCAGCAGGGCACGGGGGACAGGGGCAGTCGGGGAGCTGTTTTTT
abundance: .; d_gene: .; v_gene: TRBV6-1; j_gene: TRBJ2-7; CDR3aa: CAIRDYAYEQYF; CDR3nt: TGTGCAATCAGAGACTACGCCTACGAGCAGTACTTC
abundance: .; d_gene: .; v_gene: TRBV5-5; j_gene: TRBJ2-3; CDR3aa: CASSFQQPDTQYF; CDR3nt: TGTGCCAGCAGCTTTCAACAACCAGATACGCAGTATTTT
abundance: .; d_gene: TRBD2; v_gene: TRBV7-2; j_gene: TRBJ2-5; CDR3aa: CASAWGGLAVQYF; CDR3nt: TGTGCCAGCGCCTGGGGGGGACTAGCGGTCCAGTACTTC
abundance: few; d_gene: .; v_gene: TRBV5-5; j_gene: TRBJ2-5; CDR3aa: CASSQRETQYF; CDR3nt: TGTGCCAGCAGCCAACGGGAGACCCAGTACTTC
abundance: .; d_gene: .; v_gene: TRBV7-2; j_gene: TRBJ2-2; CDR3aa: CASSRVAGTNTGELFF; CDR3nt: TGTGCCAGCAGCCGGGTGGCAGGGACGAACACCGGGGAGCTGTTTTTT
abundance: .; d_gene: .; v_gene: TRBV29-1; j_gene: TRBJ1-1; CDR3aa: CSVDPGLLNTEAFF; CDR3nt: TGCAGCGTTGACCCGGGACTTTTGAACACTGAAGCTTTCTTT
abundance: .; d_gene: TRBD2; v_gene: TRBV30; j_gene: TRBJ2-7; CDR3aa: CAWAWGRAYEQYF; CDR3nt: TGTGCCTGGGCCTGGGGGAGGGCCTACGAGCAGTACTTC
abundance: once; d_gene: .; v_gene: TRBV10-3; j_gene: TRBJ2-7; CDR3aa: CAPPWYTYEQYF; CDR3nt: TGTGCCCCCCCTTGGTATACATACGAGCAGTACTTC
abundance: .; d_gene: TRBD1; v_gene: TRBV4-1; j_gene: TRBJ1-2; CDR3aa: CASRPRSGQGASYGYTF; CDR3nt: TGCGCCAGCAGACCACGGAGTGGGCAGGGGGCGTCCTATGGCTACACCTTC
abundance: .; d_gene: .; v_gene: TRBV30; j_gene: TRBJ1-6; CDR3aa: CAWSVGGRDSPLHF; CDR3nt: TGTGCCTGGAGTGTAGGAGGGCGGGATTCACCCCTCCACTTT
abundance: .; d_gene: .; v_gene: TRBV19; j_gene: TRBJ1-1; CDR3aa: CASRTAGVMDTEAFF; CDR3nt: TGTGCCAGTAGGACTGCAGGGGTCATGGACACTGAAGCTTTCTTT
abundance: .; d_gene: .; v_gene: TRBV11-3; j_gene: TRBJ2-3; CDR3aa: CASSPLATDTQYF; CDR3nt: TGTGCCAGCAGCCCACTAGCCACAGATACGCAGTATTTT
abundance: .; d_gene: .; v_gene: TRBV21-1; j_gene: TRBJ1-1; CDR3aa: CASYYTEAFF; CDR3nt: TGTGCCAGCTACTACACTGAAGCTTTCTTT
abundance: once; d_gene: .; v_gene: TRBV19; j_gene: TRBJ2-5; CDR3aa: CASSMDGRDGETQYF; CDR3nt: TGTGCCAGTAGTATGGATGGCCGGGACGGGGAGACCCAGTACTTC
abundance: .; d_gene: .; v_gene: TRBV6-5; j_gene: TRBJ1-4; CDR3aa: CASSYSASPGGQKLFF; CDR3nt: TGTGCCAGCAGTTACTCGGCCAGTCCGGGAGGGCAAAAACTGTTTTTT
abundance: .; d_gene: TRBD1; v_gene: TRBV5-4; j_gene: TRBJ2-7; CDR3aa: CASSLGGRGTYEQYF; CDR3nt: TGTGCCAGCAGCTTAGGGGGCAGGGGCACCTACGAGCAGTACTTC
abundance: .; d_gene: .; v_gene: TRBV5-1; j_gene: TRBJ2-1; CDR3aa: CASSLELAPPDEQFF; CDR3nt: TGCGCCAGCAGCTTGGAACTAGCCCCCCCGGATGAGCAGTTCTTC
abundance: .; d_gene: .; v_gene: TRBV11-2; j_gene: TRBJ2-1; CDR3aa: CASSLDSVGSYNEQFF; CDR3nt: TGTGCCAGCAGCTTAGATTCTGTAGGGTCCTACAATGAGCAGTTCTTC
abundance: .; d_gene: TRBD2; v_gene: TRBV4-1; j_gene: TRBJ2-5; CDR3aa: CASSQGLGTSGGRPQETQYF; CDR3nt: TGCGCCAGCAGCCAAGGTCTTGGGACTAGCGGGGGGAGACCCCAAGAGACCCAGTACTTC
abundance: .; d_gene: .; v_gene: TRBV5-1; j_gene: TRBJ2-1; CDR3aa: CASSLRQDEQFF; CDR3nt: TGCGCCAGCAGCCTCAGACAGGACGAGCAGTTCTTC
abundance: once; d_gene: TRBD1; v_gene: TRBV30; j_gene: TRBJ2-1; CDR3aa: CAWSYGTGGEQFF; CDR3nt: TGTGCCTGGAGCTACGGGACAGGGGGCGAGCAGTTCTTC
abundance: .; d_gene: .; v_gene: TRBV7-3; j_gene: TRBJ2-3; CDR3aa: CASSRTHTDTQYF; CDR3nt: TGTGCCAGCAGTCGGACTCACACAGATACGCAGTATTTT
abundance: .; d_gene: .; v_gene: TRBV5-1; j_gene: TRBJ2-3; CDR3aa: CASSSSVVGSTDTQYF; CDR3nt: TGCGCCAGCAGCAGTTCGGTCGTCGGAAGCACAGATACGCAGTATTTT
abundance: few; d_gene: .; v_gene: TRBV19; j_gene: TRBJ1-4; CDR3aa: CATKRTRGNEKLFF; CDR3nt: TGTGCCACCAAGCGGACCCGAGGGAATGAAAAACTGTTTTTT
abundance: .; d_gene: TRBD1; v_gene: TRBV27; j_gene: TRBJ1-5; CDR3aa: CASSPTGGRFGNQPQHF; CDR3nt: TGTGCCAGCAGTCCAACAGGGGGCAGATTTGGCAATCAGCCCCAGCATTTT
abundance: .; d_gene: .; v_gene: TRBV5-6; j_gene: TRBJ1-5; CDR3aa: CASSLGPFPNQPQHF; CDR3nt: TGTGCCAGCAGCTTGGGCCCCTTCCCTAATCAGCCCCAGCATTTT
abundance: .; d_gene: .; v_gene: TRBV19; j_gene: TRBJ2-2; CDR3aa: CASSIDLRATGELFF; CDR3nt: TGTGCCAGTAGTATAGATCTGAGGGCCACCGGGGAGCTGTTTTTT
abundance: .; d_gene: TRBD2; v_gene: TRBV27; j_gene: TRBJ2-5; CDR3aa: CASSSGLAGTQYF; CDR3nt: TGTGCCAGCAGTTCGGGACTAGCGGGGACCCAGTACTTC
abundance: .; d_gene: .; v_gene: TRBV5-1; j_gene: TRBJ2-3; CDR3aa: CASSLGDGQPSTDTQYF; CDR3nt: TGCGCCAGCAGCTTGGGGGACGGACAGCCAAGCACAGATACGCAGTATTTT
abundance: few; d_gene: .; v_gene: TRBV19; j_gene: TRBJ2-7; CDR3aa: CASSARAGRFYEQYF; CDR3nt: TGTGCCAGTAGTGCCCGGGCAGGCCGATTCTACGAGCAGTACTTC
abundance: .; d_gene: .; v_gene: TRBV19; j_gene: TRBJ2-3; CDR3aa: CASGAGEADTQYF; CDR3nt: TGTGCCAGTGGTGCCGGCGAGGCAGATACGCAGTATTTT
abundance: once; d_gene: TRBD2; v_gene: TRBV28; j_gene: TRBJ2-2; CDR3aa: CASRRQGLAGTTGELFF; CDR3nt: TGTGCCAGCAGGAGACAGGGACTAGCGGGTACTACCGGGGAGCTGTTTTTT
abundance: .; d_gene: TRBD1; v_gene: TRBV6-6; j_gene: TRBJ2-7; CDR3aa: CASSYSGQGGYEQYF; CDR3nt: TGTGCCAGCAGTTACTCGGGACAGGGGGGCTACGAGCAGTACTTC
abundance: once; d_gene: .; v_gene: TRBV5-4; j_gene: TRBJ2-5; CDR3aa: CASSWSRGFGETQYF; CDR3nt: TGTGCCAGCAGCTGGAGTAGGGGGTTCGGGGAGACCCAGTACTTC